This T cell receptor (beta chain) was recovered during a study of blood T cell repertoires in COVID-19. V lost 1 base and J lost 0, with 13 bases in between. Germline CDR1 reads MNHEY; CDR2 reads SMNVEV (reference sequence). CDR3 length: 17 amino acids. The data were produced by immunoSEQ multiplex PCR, yet TCRdb's version contains in-frame clones alone and is incomplete. The table has approximately 190,000 clones, around four fifths seen once. Sequenced input: peripheral blood. The source is a human donor in a cohort sampled during active COVID-19. The genes are TRBV27 and TRBJ1-3, with D unresolved. The CDR3 DNA is TGTGCCAGCAGTTTATTTTCCGAGGATCTCTCTGGAAACACCATATATTTT. This gives the protein CASSLFSEDLSGNTIYF.